The entry below describes one T cell receptor beta chain. Its antigen is still unknown. The CDR3 runs 17 residues. V was shortened by 2 bases and J by 1 base, with 16 bases between the two germline ends. Germline V gene data show CDR1 as MNHEY and CDR2 as SMNVEV (reference sequence). The data were obtained in a study of T cells in pancreatic ductal adenocarcinoma. Libraries were prepared by immunoSEQ multiplex PCR; TCRdb keeps only in-frame clonotypes and omits some of them. The sample records about 16,000 clones, approximately 89% being singletons. Study observations and caveats: Tumor-versus-blood clonality comparisons may be biased toward lower tumor diversity. Blood had more productive templates and roughly 8-fold more unique clonotypes than tumor. Tumor and blood clonality did not differ significantly, about 0.11 versus 0.072. This surgical cohort overrepresents the minority presenting with early-stage disease.

The selected patients with pancreatic ductal adenocarcinoma had surgery but no neoadjuvant therapy. The receptor comes from a human donor with pancreatic ductal adenocarcinoma. The J gene is TRBJ2-3, the V gene TRBV27, with a tentative D call TRBD1 (5 bases). Source material: PBMCs. CDR3 sequence reads: CASSLRVVLRGTDTQYF. DNA for the CDR3: TGTGCCAGCAGTTTAAGAGTGGTCCTCAGGGGCACAGATACGCAGTATTTT.